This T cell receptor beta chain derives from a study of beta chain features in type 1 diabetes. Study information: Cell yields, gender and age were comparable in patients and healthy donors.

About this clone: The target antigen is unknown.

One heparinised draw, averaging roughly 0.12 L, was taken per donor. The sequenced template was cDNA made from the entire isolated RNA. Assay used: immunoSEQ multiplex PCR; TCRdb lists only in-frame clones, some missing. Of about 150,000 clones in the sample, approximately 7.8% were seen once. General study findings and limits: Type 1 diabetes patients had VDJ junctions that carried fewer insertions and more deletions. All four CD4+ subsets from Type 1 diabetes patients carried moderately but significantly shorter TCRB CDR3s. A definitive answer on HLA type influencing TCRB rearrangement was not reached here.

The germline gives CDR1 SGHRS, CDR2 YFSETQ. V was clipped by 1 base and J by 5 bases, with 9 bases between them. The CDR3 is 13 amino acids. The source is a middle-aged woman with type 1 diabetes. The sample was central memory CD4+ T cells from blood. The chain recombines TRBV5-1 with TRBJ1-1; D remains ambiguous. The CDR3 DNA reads TGCGCCAGCAGCTTGCAGGTAGAAACTGAAGCTTTCTTT. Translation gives CASSLQVETEAFF.